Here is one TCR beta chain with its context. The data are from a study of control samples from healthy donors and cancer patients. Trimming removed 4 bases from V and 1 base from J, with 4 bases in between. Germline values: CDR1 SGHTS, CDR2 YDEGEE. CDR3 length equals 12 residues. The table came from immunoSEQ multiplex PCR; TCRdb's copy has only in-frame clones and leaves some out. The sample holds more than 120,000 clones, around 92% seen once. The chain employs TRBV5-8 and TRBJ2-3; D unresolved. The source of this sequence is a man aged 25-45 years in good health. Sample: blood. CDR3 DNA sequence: TGTGCCAGCAGCCCGGGCACAGATACGCAGTATTTT. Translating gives CASSPGTDTQYF.